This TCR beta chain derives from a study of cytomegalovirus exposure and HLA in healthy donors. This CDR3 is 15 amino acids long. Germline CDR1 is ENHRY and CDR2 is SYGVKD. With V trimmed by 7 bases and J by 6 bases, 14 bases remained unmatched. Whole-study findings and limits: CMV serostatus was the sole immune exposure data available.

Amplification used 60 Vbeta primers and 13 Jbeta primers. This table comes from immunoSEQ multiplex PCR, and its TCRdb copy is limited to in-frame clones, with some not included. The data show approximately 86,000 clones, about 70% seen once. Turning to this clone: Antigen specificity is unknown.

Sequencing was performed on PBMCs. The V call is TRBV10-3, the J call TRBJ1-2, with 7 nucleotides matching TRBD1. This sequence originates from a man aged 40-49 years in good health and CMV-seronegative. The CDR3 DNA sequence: TGTGCCATCAAGACTCCCCAGGGGGACGAGGATGGCTACACCTTC. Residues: CAIKTPQGDEDGYTF.